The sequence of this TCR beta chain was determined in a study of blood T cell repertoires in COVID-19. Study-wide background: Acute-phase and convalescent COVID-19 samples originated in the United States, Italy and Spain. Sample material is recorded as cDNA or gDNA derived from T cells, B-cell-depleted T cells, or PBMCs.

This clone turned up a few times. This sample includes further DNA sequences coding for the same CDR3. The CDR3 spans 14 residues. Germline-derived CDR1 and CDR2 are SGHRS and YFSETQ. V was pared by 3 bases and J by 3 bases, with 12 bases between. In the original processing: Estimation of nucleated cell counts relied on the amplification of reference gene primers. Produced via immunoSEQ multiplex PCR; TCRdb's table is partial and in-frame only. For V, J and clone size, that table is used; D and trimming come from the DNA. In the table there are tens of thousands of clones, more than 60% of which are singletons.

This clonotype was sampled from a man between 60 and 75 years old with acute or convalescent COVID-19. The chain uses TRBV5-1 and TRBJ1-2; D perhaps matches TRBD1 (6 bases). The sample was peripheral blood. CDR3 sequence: CASSSSTGDYGYTF. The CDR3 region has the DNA TGCGCCAGCAGCTCTTCGACAGGCGACTATGGCTACACCTTC.